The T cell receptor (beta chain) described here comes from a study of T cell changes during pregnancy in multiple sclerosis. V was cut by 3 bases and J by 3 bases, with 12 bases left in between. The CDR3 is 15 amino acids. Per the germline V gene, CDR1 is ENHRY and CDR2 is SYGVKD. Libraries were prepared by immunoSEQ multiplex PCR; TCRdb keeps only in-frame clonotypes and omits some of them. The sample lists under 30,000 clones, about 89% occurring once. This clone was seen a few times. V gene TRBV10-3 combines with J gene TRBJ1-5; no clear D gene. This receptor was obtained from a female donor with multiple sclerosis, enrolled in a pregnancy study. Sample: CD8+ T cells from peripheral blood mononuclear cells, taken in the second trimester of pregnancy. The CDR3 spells CAISDPPEDNQPQHF. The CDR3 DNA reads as TGTGCCATCAGTGACCCTCCAGAGGACAATCAGCCCCAGCATTTT.